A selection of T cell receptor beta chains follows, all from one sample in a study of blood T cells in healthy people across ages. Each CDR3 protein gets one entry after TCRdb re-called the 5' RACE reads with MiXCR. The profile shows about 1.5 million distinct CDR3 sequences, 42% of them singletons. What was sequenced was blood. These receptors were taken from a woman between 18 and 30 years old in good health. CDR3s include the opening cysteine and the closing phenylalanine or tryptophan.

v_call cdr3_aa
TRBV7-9 CASSAFRENTEAFF
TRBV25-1 CASSSIGQATLGYEQYF
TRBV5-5 CASSIQPHGNEQFF
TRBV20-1 CSLRRDYNSPPHF
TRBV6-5 CASTRTGTGGYTF
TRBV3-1 CASSQGGGGSSYEQYF
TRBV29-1 CSVVGSGDSWFNEQFF
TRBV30 CAWSVIRQGGITF
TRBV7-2 CASIFDRVDEQYF
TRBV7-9 CASSPTGWGSDTQYF
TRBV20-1 CSARPLAESSTDTQYF
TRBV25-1 CASSKQVVGHEQFF
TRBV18 CASSPGRQSYEQYF
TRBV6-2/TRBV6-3 CASSYLGLGGNQPQHF
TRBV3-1 CASSQDRGSSYERYF
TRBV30 CAWTADRYYEQYF
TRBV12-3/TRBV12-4 CASSKQGLDGELFF
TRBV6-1 CASSEVGVPNTEAFF
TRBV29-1 CSVAREGRMYEQYF
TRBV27 CASSLSSGLSYEQYF
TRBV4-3 CASSRTMRTRASGELFF
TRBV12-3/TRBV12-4 CASSFNDRVLETQYF
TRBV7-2 CASSLDVRVEQFF
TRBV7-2 CASSAKTGSYGYTF
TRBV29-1 CSLRTRTSRDTQYF
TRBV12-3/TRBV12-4 CASSAHSSSGGSTDTQYF
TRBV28 CASSSPPVSRTDTQYF
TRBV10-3 CAISAIGGTDTQYF
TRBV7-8 CASSFAPSNEKFF
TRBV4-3 CASSQELGVWGYTF
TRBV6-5 CTTGPSFNQPQHF
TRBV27 CASSLWASYNEQFF
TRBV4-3 CASSQELGGIFGNEQFF
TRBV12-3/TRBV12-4 CASSLSRSVSNQPQHF
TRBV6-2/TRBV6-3 CASSYGGLAGVYQETQYF
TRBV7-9 CASSPSLMNTEAFF
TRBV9 CVSSADLPGELFF
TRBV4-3 CASSQERTNSRGYTF
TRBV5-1 CASSLDSDRALSYNSPLHF
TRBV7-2 CASSLDTYGKTQYF
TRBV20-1 CSARDYSVSYEQYF
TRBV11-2 CASSAQGGYANQPQHF
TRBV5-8 CASSPIDRMHTDTQYF
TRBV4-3 CASSQDLIGTGANVLTF
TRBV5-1 CASSLSGDRHYEQYF
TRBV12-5 CAGGLGGQYYGYTF
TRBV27 CASSPSKTGLPYGYTF
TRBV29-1 CSVVGSPAYEQYF
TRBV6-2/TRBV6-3 CASSYGGSGANVLTF
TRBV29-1 CSGGGDGYEQYF
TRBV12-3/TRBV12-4 CASRTREFSYNEQFF
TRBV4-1 CASSQAPGNINYGYTF
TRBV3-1 CASSPGHNTEAFF